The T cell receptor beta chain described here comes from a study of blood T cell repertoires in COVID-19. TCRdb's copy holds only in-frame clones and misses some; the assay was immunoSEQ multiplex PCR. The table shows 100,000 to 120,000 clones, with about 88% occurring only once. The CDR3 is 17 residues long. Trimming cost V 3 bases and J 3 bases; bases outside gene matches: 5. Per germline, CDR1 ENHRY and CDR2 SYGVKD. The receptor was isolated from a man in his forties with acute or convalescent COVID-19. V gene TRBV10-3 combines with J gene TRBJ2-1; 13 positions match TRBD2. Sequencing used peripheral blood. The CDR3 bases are TGTGCCATCAGTGAAACTAGCGGGGGGGCCGGCTACAATGAGCAGTTCTTC. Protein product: CAISETSGGAGYNEQFF.